This TCR beta chain was identified during a study of shared clonotypes between healthy human individuals. Study information: Serving as donors were a couple of women and a few men, whose ages spanned 18 to 49. Study observations and caveats: About 5% was the fraction of naive CD4 clonotypes found shared across several donors.

Only in-frame clones appear in the TCRdb table, and some are missing; sequencing was by immunoSEQ multiplex PCR. Of around 2,000,000 clones in the sample, 85% to 95% were seen once. Germline assignment: CDR1 KGHSH and CDR2 LQKENI. Trimming took 2 bases from V and 6 from J, leaving 8 bases between them. The CDR3 is 13 amino acids. About this clone: Antigen unknown.

The sample consisted of naive CD4+ T cells sorted from blood. Subset meaning: CD45RA+ positively selected. The clonotype was recovered from a man between 18 and 29 years old in good health. The chain links TRBV18 to TRBJ1-3; D may be TRBD1 (5 bases). CDR3 DNA: TGTGCCAGCTCACCAGGGGCTGAAAACACCATATATTTT. Its translation is CASSPGAENTIYF.